The entry below describes one T cell receptor (beta chain). The antigen remains unidentified. Here immunoSEQ multiplex PCR was the method, and the copy in TCRdb shows in-frame clones only, minus some. The repertoire consists of roughly 10,000 clones, with 92% occurring once and the leading ten covering over 3%. This CDR3 has 15 residues. The V gene's germline CDR1 is LNHNV and CDR2 YYDKDF (reference sequence). Trimming stripped 0 bases from V and 0 bases from J, with 9 bases between. This sample is part of a study of graft-versus-host responses after intestinal transplantation. Turning to the study itself: Recipients underwent multivisceral, liver-intestinal, or isolated intestinal transplants. The recipients all started with anti-thymocyte globulin induction and then took tacrolimus and steroids for roughly 3 years.

The study, taken as a whole, reports: The study found high graft-versus-host to host-versus-graft clonal ratios in allografts of patients with graft-donor T cell macrochimerism. GvH clones turned up in recipient marrow; some had shown up first in ileum or blood.

This TCR came from a human patient who received an intestinal transplant, so some T cells may come from the graft donor. V and J are TRBV15 and TRBJ2-7; D gene uncertain. The sample was PBMCs, taken roughly six weeks after intestinal transplantation. The CDR3 here is CATSRERQHSYEQYF. The CDR3 DNA is TGTGCCACCAGCAGAGAGCGGCAGCACTCCTACGAGCAGTACTTC.